This TCR beta chain appears in the sequencing data of a study of PD-1 blockade in classical Hodgkin lymphoma. Points from the study as a whole: Among the patients, those starting nivolumab under 1 year after ASCT were excluded.

Using immunoSEQ multiplex PCR, the repertoire was profiled, and TCRdb retains in-frame clones only, with some absent. The sample yields some 90,000 clones, nearly 85% seen once. In germline, CDR1 is MDHEN, CDR2 SYDVKM. With 4 bases removed from V and 0 bases from J, the gap between germline ends came to 3 bases. The length of the CDR3 is 12 residues. The time point: cycle 4 day 1 (C4D1), after 6 weeks of nivolumab. Every patient relapsed after autologous stem cell transplantation, and brentuximab vedotin exposure varied. Patients reached a best response of complete response, partial response or progressive disease. A word on this clone: Antigen specificity is unknown.

Sample: peripheral blood mononuclear cells (PBMCs), taken before the fourth cycle of nivolumab. This sequence joins TRBV28 and TRBJ2-5; D remains ambiguous. The origin of this receptor is a human donor with classical Hodgkin lymphoma. CDR3 coding DNA: TGTGCCAGCAGTTCGTACCAAGAGACCCAGTACTTC. It translates to CASSSYQETQYF.